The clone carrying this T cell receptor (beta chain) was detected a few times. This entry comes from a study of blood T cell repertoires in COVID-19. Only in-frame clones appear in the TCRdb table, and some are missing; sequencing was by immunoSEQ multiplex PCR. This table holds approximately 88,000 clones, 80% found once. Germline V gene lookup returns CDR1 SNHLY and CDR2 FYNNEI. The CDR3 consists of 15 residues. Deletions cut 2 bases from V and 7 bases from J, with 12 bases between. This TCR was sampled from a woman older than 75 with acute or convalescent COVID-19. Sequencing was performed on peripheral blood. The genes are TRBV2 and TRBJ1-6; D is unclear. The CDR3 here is CASSEWPLGNSPLHF. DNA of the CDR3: TGTGCCAGCAGTGAATGGCCTCTCGGGAATTCACCCCTCCACTTT. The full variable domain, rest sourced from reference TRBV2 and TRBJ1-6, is EPEVTQTPSHQVTQMGQEVILRCVPISNHLYFYWYRQILGQKVEFLVSFYNNEISEKSEIFDDQFSVERPDGSNFTLKIRSTKLEDSAMYFCASSEWPLGNSPLHFGNGTRLTVT.